The entry below gives a single T cell receptor beta chain sequence along with its context. Its specificity is unknown. The data stem from a study of OX40 agonist ivuxolimab in advanced cancers. Systemic immunosuppression or a history of autoimmune disease excluded patients. The assay was immunoSEQ multiplex PCR, and TCRdb's table has in-frame clones only and misses some. The repertoire holds 60,000 to 65,000 clones, with 85% to 90% as singletons. Study conclusions and caveats: Which antigen the expanded peripheral T cells recognized is unknown. Nonresponders included some who also had low normalized T-cell clonal expansion.

The clonotype was recovered from an adult with an advanced solid tumor such as melanoma, head and neck, liver or kidney cancer. Sequenced here: CD4+ or CD8+ T cells sorted from blood, sampled in a trial of the OX40 agonist ivuxolimab.

CDR3: CASSVTGRDEKLFF. The CDR3 DNA follows: TGCGCCAGCAGCGTTACAGGGAGGGATGAAAAACTGTTTTTT. V usage is TRBV5-1 and J usage is TRBJ1-4; D perhaps matches TRBD1 (6 bases). V was trimmed by 4 bases and J by 6 bases, leaving 13 bases between them. CDR3 length equals 14 residues. The germline V gene encodes CDR1 SGHRS and CDR2 YFSETQ.